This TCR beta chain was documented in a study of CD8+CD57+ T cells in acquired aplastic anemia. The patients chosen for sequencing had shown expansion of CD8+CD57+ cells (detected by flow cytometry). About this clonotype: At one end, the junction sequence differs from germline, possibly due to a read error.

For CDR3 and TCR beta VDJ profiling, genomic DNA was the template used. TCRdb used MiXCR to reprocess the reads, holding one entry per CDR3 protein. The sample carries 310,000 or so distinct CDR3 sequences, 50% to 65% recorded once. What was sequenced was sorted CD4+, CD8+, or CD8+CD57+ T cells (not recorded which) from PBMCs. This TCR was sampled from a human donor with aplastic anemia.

The CDR3 loop reads CASSPQGAGTDTQYF. CDR3 DNA: TGTGCTAGCAGCCCACAAGGGGCAGGCACAGATACGCAGTATTTT. V and J are TRBV7-7 and TRBJ2-3; D may be TRBD1 (5 bases). CDR1 is SSHAT, CDR2 FNYEAQ, per germline (reference sequence). CDR3 length: 15 amino acids.